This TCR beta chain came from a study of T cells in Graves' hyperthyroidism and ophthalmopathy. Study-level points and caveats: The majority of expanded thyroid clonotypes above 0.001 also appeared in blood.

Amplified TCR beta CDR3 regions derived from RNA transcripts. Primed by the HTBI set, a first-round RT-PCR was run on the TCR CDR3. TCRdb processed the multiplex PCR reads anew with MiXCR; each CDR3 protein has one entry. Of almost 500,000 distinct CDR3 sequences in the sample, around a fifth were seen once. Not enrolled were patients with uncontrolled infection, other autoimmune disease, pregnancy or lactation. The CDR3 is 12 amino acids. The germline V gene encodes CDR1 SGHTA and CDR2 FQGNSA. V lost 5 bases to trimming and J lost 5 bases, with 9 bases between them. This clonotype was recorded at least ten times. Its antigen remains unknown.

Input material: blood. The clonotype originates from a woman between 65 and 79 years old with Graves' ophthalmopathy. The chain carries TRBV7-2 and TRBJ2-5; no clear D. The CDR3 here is CASSPPWETQYF. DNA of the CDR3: TGTGCCAGCAGCCCCCCTTGGGAGACCCAGTACTTC.